The rows below give T cell receptor beta chains drawn from one sample of a study of shared clonotypes between healthy human individuals. Sequencing was performed with immunoSEQ multiplex PCR; in TCRdb, only in-frame clones are kept and a portion is missing. The sample lists about 320,000 clones; around 86% were seen once. What was sequenced was memory CD8+ T cells sorted from blood. The receptor source for this set is a young man in good health. Both conserved end residues are part of each CDR3. A D gene is named only where the DNA matches it firmly. Some rows have no size entry. The others give once, few or many, or a class for an expanded clone.

d_call j_call clone_size v_call cdr3_nt cdr3_aa
TRBD2 TRBJ2-1 - TRBV6-5 TGTGCCAGCCATAGCGGGGACTACAATGAGCAGTTCTTC CASHSGDYNEQFF
TRBD1 TRBJ1-1 - TRBV5-4 TGTGCCAGCAGCTCAGACAGGGTCACTGAAGCTTTCTTT CASSSDRVTEAFF
- TRBJ2-7 - TRBV2 TGTGCCAGCGGCGACTCTCTCTCCTACGAGCAGTACTTC CASGDSLSYEQYF
- TRBJ1-2 - TRBV27 TGTGCCAGCAGTGTATCCCCACATAATAACTATGGCTACACCTTC CASSVSPHNNYGYTF
- TRBJ1-2 few TRBV5-6 TGTGCCAGCAGAAACGAAGGCACCTATGGCTACACCTTC CASRNEGTYGYTF
TRBD1 TRBJ1-1 - TRBV6-5 TGTGCCAGCAGCCCCAGGAGACAGGGGGACACTGAAGCTTTCTTT CASSPRRQGDTEAFF
- TRBJ1-2 - TRBV4-1 TGCGCCAGCAGCCCGATTGGGGGTGGCTACACCTTC CASSPIGGGYTF
TRBD2 TRBJ2-7 - TRBV13 TGTGCCAGCAGCAAAGGACTAGCGGGGGGGTCCGGAGAGGACGAGCAGTACTTC CASSKGLAGGSGEDEQYF
- TRBJ1-6 - TRBV4-1 TGCGCCAGCAGCCAAGAAGGCAGGGTCGAGTCACCCCTCCACTTT CASSQEGRVESPLHF
- TRBJ2-3 - TRBV18 TGTGCCAGCTCACCACGGATGCTCGACTTAGGGGCGACAGATACGCAGTATTTT CASSPRMLDLGATDTQYF
- TRBJ1-5 - TRBV7-2 TGTGCCAGCAGCCACGCCCCTCGGGGGTGGCGGAATCAGCCCCAGCATTTT CASSHAPRGWRNQPQHF
TRBD1 TRBJ2-1 - TRBV27 TGTGCCAGCAGTCGAGGGGGCAGATACAATGAGCAGTTCTTC CASSRGGRYNEQFF
- TRBJ2-5 - TRBV7-9 TGTGCCAGCAGCCGATCCATGGTGGAGACCCAGTACTTC CASSRSMVETQYF
- TRBJ2-3 - TRBV5-1 TGCGCCAGCAGCTTGGCGGGCAGGGTCCCGCATACGCAGTATTTT CASSLAGRVPHTQYF
TRBD1 TRBJ2-7 once TRBV7-2 TGTGCCAGCAGCCACAGGGGGACCCACGAGCAGTACTTC CASSHRGTHEQYF
- TRBJ2-7 - TRBV7-6 TGTGCCAGCAGCTCCTCACGGGACGAAGGGCCCTACGAGCAGTACTTC CASSSSRDEGPYEQYF
- TRBJ2-5 - TRBV27 TGTGCCAGCAGTGTACTATCAAACCAAGAGACCCAGTACTTC CASSVLSNQETQYF
TRBD1 TRBJ1-6 - TRBV9 TGTGCCAGCAGCGTAGGTGGGACAGGGGGTTCACCCCTCCACTTT CASSVGGTGGSPLHF
- TRBJ2-7 - TRBV4-3 TGCGCCAGCAGCTCCTATGGTACCCCCACCTACGAGCAGTACTTC CASSSYGTPTYEQYF
TRBD1 TRBJ2-7 - TRBV6-6 TGTGCCAGCAGTTACTCCTACGCCGGGACAGGGTACGAGCAGTACTTC CASSYSYAGTGYEQYF
- TRBJ2-7 - TRBV5-1 TGCGCCAGCAGCTTGCGCAGGGGTCTGATCCCCTACGAGCAGTACTTC CASSLRRGLIPYEQYF
- TRBJ2-5 many TRBV28 TGTGCCAGCAGTTCTTACTTTTCGGGTATGCTAGAGACCCAGTACTTC CASSSYFSGMLETQYF
TRBD1 TRBJ1-4 - TRBV7-8 TGTGCCAGCAGCCGCCTCTTAAGGGACAGGGTTTGCGAAAAACTGTTTTTT CASSRLLRDRVCEKLFF
TRBD1 TRBJ2-7 - TRBV5-6 TGTGCCAGCAGCTTAGGACAGGCGAGCTCCTACGAGCAGTACTTC CASSLGQASSYEQYF
- TRBJ1-2 few TRBV9 TGTGCCAGCAGCGATGCGACGTCCCGGGACTATGGCTACACCTTC CASSDATSRDYGYTF
TRBD2 TRBJ2-3 - TRBV28 TGTGCCATCCGGGGGGGCACAGATACGCAGTATTTT CAIRGGTDTQYF
- TRBJ2-5 - TRBV27 TGTGCCAGCAGTTTATTGGGGGAAGAGACCCAGTACTTC CASSLLGEETQYF
- TRBJ1-6 once TRBV2 TGTGCCAGTAGGGGGTGGGGCCAGGGCTCCTATAATTCACCCCTCCACTTT CASRGWGQGSYNSPLHF
- TRBJ1-2 few TRBV6-1 TGTGCCAGCAGTGAGGCCGCTAACTATGGCTACACCTTC CASSEAANYGYTF
- TRBJ1-5 few TRBV19 TGTGCCAGTAGTTCGGGGGACGGATTGTATAGCAATCAGCCCCAGCATTTT CASSSGDGLYSNQPQHF